The 30 T cell receptor beta chains given below trace back to one sample, sequenced in a study of cytomegalovirus exposure and HLA in healthy donors. A multiplex PCR was run with 60 Vbeta primers and 13 Jbeta primers. Produced via immunoSEQ multiplex PCR; TCRdb's table is partial and in-frame only. The sample yields about 180,000 clones, about four fifths seen once. The sample taken for sequencing was PBMCs. The receptors were sampled from a man aged 25-45 years in good health and CMV-seropositive.

The chain employs TRBV9 and TRBJ2-3; TRBD1 is a possible D gene (6 bases). Germline CDR1 SGDLS, CDR2 YYNGEE. Trimming removed 4 bases from V and 0 bases from J, with 15 bases in between. This CDR3 is built from 16 residues. The chain's CDR3 is CASSPGTPDSTDTQYF. CDR3 bases: TGTGCCAGCAGCCCCGGGACACCCGACAGCACAGATACGCAGTATTTT.

This chain uses TRBV9 with TRBJ1-6; 7 bases are shared with TRBD1. V dropped 4 bases and J dropped 5; count of bases not matched to a gene: 6. The CDR3 covers 15 residues. Germline V gene data show CDR1 as SGDLS and CDR2 as YYNGEE. The chain's CDR3 is CASSFRDRHNSPLHF. The CDR3 nucleotides are TGTGCCAGCAGCTTCCGGGACAGACATAATTCACCCCTCCACTTT.

CDR3 amino acids: CASSQDSPSLAGAYNEQFF. CDR3 bases: TGCGCCAGCAGCCAAGATTCGCCCTCACTAGCGGGTGCCTACAATGAGCAGTTCTTC. The chain uses TRBV4-1 and TRBJ2-1, with TRBD2 matching 9 bases. After removal of 0 bases from V and 2 bases from J, the junction contained 11 bases not matched to a gene. Germline V gives CDR1 MGHRA, CDR2 YSYEKL. The CDR3 covers 19 residues.

J is TRBJ1-1 and V is TRBV7-2; 9 positions match TRBD1. The CDR3 totals 18 residues. V lost 1 base to trimming and J lost 1 base; unmatched junction nucleotides: 10. CDR1 SGHTA and CDR2 FQGNSA come from the germline V gene. The CDR3 nucleotides are TGTGCCAGCAGCTTAGGGTGGGGACAGGGAGGAACGAACACTGAAGCTTTCTTT. As protein: CASSLGWGQGGTNTEAFF.

This chain links TRBV14 with TRBJ2-1; TRBD2 matches 11 bases. The germline V gene encodes CDR1 SGHDN and CDR2 FVKESK. The trim removed 2 bases at V and 6 bases at J, leaving 6 bases unmatched. This CDR3 has 16 amino acids. CDR3 residues: CASSQLGLAESNEQFF. CDR3 nucleotide sequence: TGTGCCAGCAGCCAACTGGGACTAGCGGAAAGCAATGAGCAGTTCTTC.

V and J are TRBV28 and TRBJ1-1; D not certain. CDR3 length: 11 residues. Germline V lookup: CDR1 MDHEN, CDR2 SYDVKM. The V and J ends lost 4 bases and 8 bases respectively, with 8 bases between them. CDR3 DNA: TGTGCCAGCAGTTCAAACATAGAAGCTTTCTTT. Protein sequence: CASSSNIEAFF.

The J gene is TRBJ2-6, the V gene TRBV15; TRBD2 matches 9 bases. Germline V gene sequence: CDR1 LNHNV, CDR2 YYDKDF (reference sequence). The CDR3 consists of 16 residues. J lost 0 bases, V lost 9 bases, and 6 bases had no gene match. CDR3 coding DNA: TGTGCCACACGTGCTAGCGGGACCTCTGGGGCCAACGTCCTGACTTTC. Residues: CATRASGTSGANVLTF.

J is TRBJ1-1 and V is TRBV2, with 7 bases that match TRBD1. The CDR3 length is 12 residues. The junction had 7 bases not matched to a gene; V was cut back by 7 bases and J by 8 bases. The germline V gene encodes CDR1 SNHLY and CDR2 FYNNEI. CDR3 amino acids: CASTRDSGEAFF. The CDR3 nucleotides are TGTGCCAGCACTAGGGACAGCGGGGAAGCTTTCTTT. Using reference TRBV2 and TRBJ1-1 for the parts outside the CDR3, the full variable domain is EPEVTQTPSHQVTQMGQEVILRCVPISNHLYFYWYRQILGQKVEFLVSFYNNEISEKSEIFDDQFSVERPDGSNFTLKIRSTKLEDSAMYFCASTRDSGEAFFGQGTRLTVV.

This clone was seen a single time. The rearrangement links TRBV4-1 to TRBJ2-2; 8 bases line up with TRBD2. This CDR3 region has 16 residues. Germline V gene data show CDR1 as MGHRA and CDR2 as YSYEKL. V was clipped by 0 bases and J by 8 bases; unmatched bases: 8. This CDR3 is CASSQEVLAGMGELFF. Written as DNA, the CDR3 is TGCGCCAGCAGCCAAGAAGTCCTAGCGGGCATGGGGGAGCTGTTTTTT.

This rearrangement joins TRBV19 to TRBJ1-5; tentative D call: TRBD1 (5 bases). The CDR3 length is 15 residues. CDR1 is LNHDA, CDR2 SQIVND, per germline (reference sequence). V was pared by 3 bases and J by 5 bases, with 14 bases between. The CDR3, as DNA: TGTGCCAGTAGTATCCTGGGGCAGGGTGATCAGCCCCAGCATTTT. Translating it yields CASSILGQGDQPQHF.

This clone was counted a single time. This sequence joins TRBV2 and TRBJ2-6; D is unclear. The V end was cut by 3 bases, the J end by 0 bases, with 12 bases between. The CDR3 loop spans 17 amino acids. Germline V gene sequence: CDR1 SNHLY, CDR2 FYNNEI. The CDR3 coding sequence is TGTGCCAGCAGTGACCCGGCCGCGGTCTCTGGGGCCAACGTCCTGACTTTC. Translation: CASSDPAAVSGANVLTF. Full variable domain (missing parts from reference TRBV2 and TRBJ2-6): EPEVTQTPSHQVTQMGQEVILRCVPISNHLYFYWYRQILGQKVEFLVSFYNNEISEKSEIFDDQFSVERPDGSNFTLKIRSTKLEDSAMYFCASSDPAAVSGANVLTFGAGSRLTVL.

V gene TRBV18 combines with J gene TRBJ1-2; TRBD1 matches at 7 bases. The CDR3 is 14 residues long. Germline loops: CDR1 KGHSH, CDR2 LQKENI. V gave up 5 bases and J gave up 5 bases; unmatched junction bases: 8. The CDR3 nucleotides are TGTGCCAGCTCAACCGGACAGGTCCTATATGGCTACACCTTC. Translating gives CASSTGQVLYGYTF.

The chain couples TRBV19 to TRBJ1-2, with 10 bases fitting TRBD1. The CDR3 runs 15 residues. Trimming at V came to 3 bases and at J to 2 bases, leaving 3 bases not matched to a gene. Germline V gives CDR1 LNHDA, CDR2 SQIVND (reference sequence). The CDR3 DNA reads as TGTGCCAGTAGTATGGGGACAGGGGTGAACTATGGCTACACCTTC. Translating gives CASSMGTGVNYGYTF.

V is TRBV13 and J is TRBJ2-7; TRBD2 might be the D (6 bases). V was clipped by 1 base and J by 2 bases, with 18 bases between them. The germline gives CDR1 PRHDT, CDR2 FYEKMQ (reference sequence). The CDR3 has 17 residues. The CDR3 DNA follows: TGTGCCAGCAGCTTAGAGTTTCGGGGGAGTCCTACCTACGAGCAGTACTTC. Its translation: CASSLEFRGSPTYEQYF.

The chain has TRBV10-3 and TRBJ2-7; D is unclear. CDR1 and CDR2 from the germline V gene are ENHRY and SYGVKD. The V end lost 8 bases, the J end lost 5 bases, and 19 bases lay between the germline ends. The CDR3 spans 14 residues. The CDR3 sequence is CAIRLSVGYDEQYF. CDR3 sequence (DNA): TGTGCCATCCGCCTCAGCGTTGGGTATGACGAGCAGTACTTC.

V is TRBV9 and J is TRBJ2-1; the match to TRBD2 covers 7 bases. The length of the CDR3 is 17 residues. Germline trimming cut 4 bases from V and 3 bases from J; bases unmatched to any gene: 13. CDR1 and CDR2 from the germline V gene are SGDLS and YYNGEE. The CDR3 DNA follows: TGTGCCAGCAGCCCTAGACTAGCCTTCGAATACTACAATGAGCAGTTCTTC. As protein: CASSPRLAFEYYNEQFF. Full variable domain (rest looked up from reference TRBV9 and TRBJ2-1): DSGVTQTPKHLITATGQRVTLRCSPRSGDLSVYWYQQSLDQGLQFLIQYYNGEERAKGNILERFSAQQFPDLHSELNLSSLELGDSALYFCASSPRLAFEYYNEQFFGPGTRLTVL.

V and J are TRBV11-3 and TRBJ2-1; 12 positions match TRBD1. This CDR3 contains 15 residues. Trimming cost V 2 bases and J 8 bases; bases outside gene matches: 4. Germline V CDR1 and CDR2: SGHNT, YENEEA. In DNA, the CDR3 is TGTGCCAGCAGCTTACGGGACAGGGGGCGGGATGAGCAGTTCTTC. Translated, it gives CASSLRDRGRDEQFF.

The V call is TRBV5-1, the J call TRBJ2-7; tentatively, D is TRBD2 (6 bases). V lost 0 bases, J lost 6 bases, and 16 bases lay in between. The germline V gene has CDR1 SGHRS and CDR2 YFSETQ. This CDR3 region has 15 residues. The CDR3 protein is CASSLGGKVGGEQYF. CDR3 DNA sequence: TGCGCCAGCAGCTTGGGCGGGAAAGTAGGTGGCGAGCAGTACTTC.

This clone was found once. V and J are TRBV9 and TRBJ1-6, with 7 bases matching TRBD1. The V and J ends lost 4 bases and 7 bases, in that order; junction bases with no gene match: 14. Germline V lookup: CDR1 SGDLS, CDR2 YYNGEE. This CDR3 spans 17 amino acids. CDR3 region: CASSLTLGQASNSPLHF. The CDR3 bases are TGTGCCAGCAGCCTTACCCTCGGACAGGCTAGCAATTCACCCCTCCACTTT.

The chain uses TRBV28 and TRBJ1-5, with D perhaps matching TRBD1 (6 bases). Trimming pared 3 bases from V and 7 bases from J, leaving 13 bases between. Per the germline V gene, CDR1 is MDHEN and CDR2 is SYDVKM. The CDR3 sequence is 14 residues long. The CDR3, as DNA: TGTGCCAGCAGTTTTCGAGGGGGACGGCAGCCCCAGCATTTT. This encodes CASSFRGGRQPQHF.

This clone has more than one count but fewer than ten. The chain recombines TRBV19 with TRBJ2-1, with TRBD2 matching over 7 bases. V gave up 1 base and J gave up 3 bases; unmatched junction bases: 3. The CDR3 is 15 amino acids. Germline-derived CDR1 and CDR2 are LNHDA and SQIVND (reference sequence). CDR3 bases: TGTGCCAGTAGTATAGGCCTAGCGGACTACAATGAGCAGTTCTTC. Translating it yields CASSIGLADYNEQFF.

The chain carries TRBV5-4 and TRBJ2-2, with D perhaps matching TRBD2 (6 bases). CDR3 length: 15 residues. V was trimmed by 4 bases and J by 1 base, leaving 11 bases between them. Germline V CDR1 and CDR2: SGHNT, YYREEE (reference sequence). The CDR3, as DNA: TGTGCCAGCAGCGGGGAGGCCGGGAACACCGGGGAGCTGTTTTTT. Its translation is CASSGEAGNTGELFF.

The chain uses TRBV7-9 and TRBJ1-2; 7 bases match TRBD1. The CDR3 is 17 amino acids. Germline V gives CDR1 SEHNR, CDR2 FQNEAQ (reference sequence). After removal of 1 base from V and 0 bases from J, the junction contained 8 bases not matched to a gene. The CDR3 sequence is CASSLDGTAYANYGYTF. The CDR3 DNA reads as TGTGCCAGCAGCTTAGACGGGACAGCCTACGCTAACTATGGCTACACCTTC.

The chain recombines TRBV11-3 with TRBJ1-4, with D maybe TRBD1 (6 bases). Germline values: CDR1 SGHNT, CDR2 YENEEA. The CDR3 covers 16 residues. V lost 5 bases and J lost 8, with 21 bases in between. The chain's CDR3 is CASSPRTTGDQEKLFF. DNA of the CDR3: TGTGCCAGCAGCCCCCGAACGACAGGCGATCAAGAAAAACTGTTTTTT.

This sequence joins TRBV6-6 and TRBJ1-2; D remains ambiguous. V lost 6 bases and J lost 8, with 22 bases in between. The CDR3 runs 15 residues. The germline gives CDR1 MNHNY, CDR2 SVGAGI (reference sequence). In nucleotides, the CDR3 is TGTGCCAGCAGCATTCCGGGAAACGACTTGGGGGGCTACACCTTC. The encoded protein is CASSIPGNDLGGYTF.

The chain recombines TRBV21-1 with TRBJ2-7; the DNA was not used to check the table's D call, TRBD1. TRBV21-1 is noted as a pseudogene. The CDR3 covers 13 residues. The chain's CDR3 is CASRGQGAEEQYF. Written as DNA, the CDR3 is TGTGCCAGCCGAGGACAGGGGGCGGAAGAGCAGTACTTC.

This sequence joins TRBV30 and TRBJ1-5, with D possibly being TRBD1 (6 bases). CDR3 length equals 13 residues. CDR1 is GTSNPN, CDR2 SVGIG, per germline (reference sequence). Between the trimmed V and J ends, which lost 5 bases and 11 bases, there was a span of 19 bases. The chain's CDR3 is CAWAQGPHRAQHF. CDR3 bases: TGTGCCTGGGCACAGGGACCCCATCGAGCCCAGCATTTT.

V usage is TRBV7-2 and J usage is TRBJ1-5, with a weak D call TRBD1 (5 bases). Trimming removed 1 base from V and 6 bases from J, with 7 bases in between. Germline loops: CDR1 SGHTA, CDR2 FQGNSA. The CDR3 is made up of 13 amino acids. CDR3 residues: CASSLGGRQPQHF. The CDR3, as DNA: TGTGCCAGCAGCTTAGGGGGCCGTCAGCCCCAGCATTTT.

J is TRBJ1-5 and V is TRBV27; D is perhaps TRBD1 (6 bases). CDR3 length: 14 residues. V gave up 4 bases and J gave up 3 bases, with 10 bases separating them. Germline CDR1 is MNHEY and CDR2 is SMNVEV (reference sequence). The CDR3 spells CASSSGGPNQPQHF. CDR3 sequence (DNA): TGTGCCAGCAGTTCGGGGGGGCCCAATCAGCCCCAGCATTTT.

The chain couples TRBV15 to TRBJ2-5; a weak D match, TRBD2 (5 bases). This CDR3 comprises 15 residues. The germline gives CDR1 LNHNV, CDR2 YYDKDF (reference sequence). V was shortened by 0 bases and J by 3 bases, with 11 bases between the two germline ends. CDR3 residues: CATSRDPRAEETQYF. For the CDR3, the DNA is TGTGCCACCAGCAGAGACCCCCGAGCGGAAGAGACCCAGTACTTC.